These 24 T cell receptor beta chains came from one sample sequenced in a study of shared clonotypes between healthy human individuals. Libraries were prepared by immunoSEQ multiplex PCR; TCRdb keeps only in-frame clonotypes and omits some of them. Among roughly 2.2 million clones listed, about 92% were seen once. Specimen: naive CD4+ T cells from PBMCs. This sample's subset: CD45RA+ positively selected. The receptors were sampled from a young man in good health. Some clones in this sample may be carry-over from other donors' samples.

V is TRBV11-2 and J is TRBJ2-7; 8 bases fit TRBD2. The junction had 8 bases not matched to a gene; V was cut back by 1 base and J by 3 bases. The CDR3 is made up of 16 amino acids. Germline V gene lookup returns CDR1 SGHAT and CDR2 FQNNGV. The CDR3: CASSLVAGFGHYEQYF. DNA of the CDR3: TGTGCCAGCAGCTTAGTAGCGGGGTTTGGACACTACGAGCAGTACTTC.

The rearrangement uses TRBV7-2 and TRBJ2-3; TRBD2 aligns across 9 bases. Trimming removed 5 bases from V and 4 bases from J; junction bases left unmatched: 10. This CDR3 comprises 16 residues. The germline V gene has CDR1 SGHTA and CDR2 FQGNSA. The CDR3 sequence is CASSPGGLAGSDTQYF. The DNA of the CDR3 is TGTGCCAGCAGCCCCGGCGGGCTAGCGGGATCAGATACGCAGTATTTT.

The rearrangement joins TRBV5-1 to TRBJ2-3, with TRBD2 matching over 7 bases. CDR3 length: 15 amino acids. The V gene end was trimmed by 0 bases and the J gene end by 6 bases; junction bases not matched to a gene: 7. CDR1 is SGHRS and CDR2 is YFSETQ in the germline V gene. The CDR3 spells CASSLVAGSRDTQYF. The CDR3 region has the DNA TGCGCCAGCAGCTTGGTAGCGGGTAGCCGGGATACGCAGTATTTT.

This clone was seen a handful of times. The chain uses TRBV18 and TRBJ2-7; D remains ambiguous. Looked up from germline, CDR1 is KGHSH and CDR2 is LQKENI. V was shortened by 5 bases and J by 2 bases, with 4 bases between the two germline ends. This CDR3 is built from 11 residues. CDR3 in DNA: TGTGCCAGCTCAACGACCTACGAGCAGTACTTC. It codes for CASSTTYEQYF.

CDR3 DNA sequence: TGTGCCAGCAGTTACTTCTCCACAAGGGGCTACACCTTC. It specifies CASSYFSTRGYTF. The chain employs TRBV6-6 and TRBJ1-2; D is ambiguous. V gave up 1 base and J gave up 8 bases, with 11 bases separating them. Germline V CDR1 and CDR2: MNHNY, SVGAGI (reference sequence). CDR3 length: 13 residues.

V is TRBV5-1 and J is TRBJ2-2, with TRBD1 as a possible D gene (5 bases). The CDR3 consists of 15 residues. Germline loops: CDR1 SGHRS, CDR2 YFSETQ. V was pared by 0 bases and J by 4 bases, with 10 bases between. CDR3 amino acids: CASSLARGGTGELFF. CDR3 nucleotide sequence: TGCGCCAGCAGCTTGGCTAGGGGTGGCACCGGGGAGCTGTTTTTT.

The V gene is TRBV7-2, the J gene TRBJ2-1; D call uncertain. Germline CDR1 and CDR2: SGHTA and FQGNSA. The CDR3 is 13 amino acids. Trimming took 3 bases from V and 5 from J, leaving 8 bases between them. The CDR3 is CASSFSRNNEQFF. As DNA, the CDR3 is TGTGCCAGCAGCTTTTCTCGTAACAATGAGCAGTTCTTC.

CDR3 residues: CASSLSLRTDSNQPQHF. CDR3 nucleotides: TGCGCCAGCAGCCTGAGCCTGAGGACAGACAGCAATCAGCCCCAGCATTTT. The V and J genes are TRBV5-1 and TRBJ1-5, with TRBD1 as a possible D gene (6 bases). CDR1 is SGHRS, CDR2 YFSETQ, per germline. V dropped 4 bases and J dropped 1 base, with 18 bases sitting between them. There are 17 residues in the CDR3.

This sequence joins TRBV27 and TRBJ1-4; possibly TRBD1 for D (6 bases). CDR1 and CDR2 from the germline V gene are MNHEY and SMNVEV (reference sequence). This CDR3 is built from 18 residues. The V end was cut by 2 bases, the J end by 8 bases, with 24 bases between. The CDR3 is CASSLRGGTGREEEKLFF. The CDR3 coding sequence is TGTGCCAGCAGTTTAAGGGGGGGTACCGGCAGGGAGGAAGAAAAACTGTTTTTT.

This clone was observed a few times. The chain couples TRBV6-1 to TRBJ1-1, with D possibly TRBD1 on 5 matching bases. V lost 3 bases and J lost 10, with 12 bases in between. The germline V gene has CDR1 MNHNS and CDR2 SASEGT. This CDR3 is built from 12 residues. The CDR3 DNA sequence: TGTGCCAGCAGTGAGCAGGGCAGGACAGCTTTCTTT. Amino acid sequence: CASSEQGRTAFF.

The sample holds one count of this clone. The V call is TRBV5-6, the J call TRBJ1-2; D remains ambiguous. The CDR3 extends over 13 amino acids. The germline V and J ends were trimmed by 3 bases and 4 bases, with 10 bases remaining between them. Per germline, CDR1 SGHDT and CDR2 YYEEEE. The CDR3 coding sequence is TGTGCCAGCAGCTCCTCAGACACCTATGGCTACACCTTC. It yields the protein CASSSSDTYGYTF.

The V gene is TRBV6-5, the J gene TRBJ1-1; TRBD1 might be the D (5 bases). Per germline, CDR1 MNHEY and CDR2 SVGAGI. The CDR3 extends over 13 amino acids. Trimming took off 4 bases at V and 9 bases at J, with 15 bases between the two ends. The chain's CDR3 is CASSSPQTEKAFF. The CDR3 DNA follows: TGTGCCAGCAGTTCGCCTCAGACAGAAAAAGCTTTCTTT.

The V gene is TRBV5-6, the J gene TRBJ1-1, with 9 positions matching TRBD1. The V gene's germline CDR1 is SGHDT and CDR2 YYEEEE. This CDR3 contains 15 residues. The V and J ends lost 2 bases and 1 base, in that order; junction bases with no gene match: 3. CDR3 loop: CASSFYRGPNTEAFF. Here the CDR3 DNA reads TGTGCCAGCAGCTTTTACAGGGGGCCGAACACTGAAGCTTTCTTT.

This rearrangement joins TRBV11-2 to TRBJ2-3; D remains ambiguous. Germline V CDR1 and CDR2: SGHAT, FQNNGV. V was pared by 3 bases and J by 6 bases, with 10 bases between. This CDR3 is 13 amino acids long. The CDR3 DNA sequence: TGTGCCAGCAGCTTTAGCCGGTCGGATACGCAGTATTTT. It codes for CASSFSRSDTQYF.

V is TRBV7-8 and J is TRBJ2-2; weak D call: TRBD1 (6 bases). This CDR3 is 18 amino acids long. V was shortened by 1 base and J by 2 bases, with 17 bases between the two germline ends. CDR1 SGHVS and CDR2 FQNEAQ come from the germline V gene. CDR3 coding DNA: TGTGCCAGCAGCTTAGTTATCGTTCCAGGGGTCAACACCGGGGAGCTGTTTTTT. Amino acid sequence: CASSLVIVPGVNTGELFF.

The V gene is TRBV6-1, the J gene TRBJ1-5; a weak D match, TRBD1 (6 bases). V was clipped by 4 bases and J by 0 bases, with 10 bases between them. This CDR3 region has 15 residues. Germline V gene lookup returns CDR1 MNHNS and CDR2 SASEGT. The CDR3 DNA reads TGTGCCAGCAGTGGCAGGGGACTTAGCAATCAGCCCCAGCATTTT. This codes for CASSGRGLSNQPQHF.

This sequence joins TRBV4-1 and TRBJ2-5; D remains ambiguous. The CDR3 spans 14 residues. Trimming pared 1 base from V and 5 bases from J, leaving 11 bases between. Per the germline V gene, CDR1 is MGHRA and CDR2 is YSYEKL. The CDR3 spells CASSQVAAPETQYF. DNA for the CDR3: TGCGCCAGCAGCCAAGTGGCGGCACCGGAGACCCAGTACTTC.

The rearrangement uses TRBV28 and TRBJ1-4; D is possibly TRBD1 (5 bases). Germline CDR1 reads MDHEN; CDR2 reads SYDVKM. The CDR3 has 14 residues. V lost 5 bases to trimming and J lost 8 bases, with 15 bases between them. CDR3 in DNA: TGTGCCAGCAGTGAGACGACAGCCGGGGAAAAACTGTTTTTT. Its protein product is CASSETTAGEKLFF. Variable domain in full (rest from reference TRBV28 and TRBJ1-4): DVKVTQSSRYLVKRTGEKVFLECVQDMDHENMFWYRQDPGLGLRLIYFSYDVKMKEKGDIPEGYSVSREKKERFSLILESASTNQTSMYLCASSETTAGEKLFFGSGTQLSVL.

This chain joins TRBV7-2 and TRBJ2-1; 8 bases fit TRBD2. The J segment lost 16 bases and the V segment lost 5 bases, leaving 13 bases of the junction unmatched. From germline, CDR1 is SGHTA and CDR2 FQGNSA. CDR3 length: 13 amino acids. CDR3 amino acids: CASSLGLARVGFF. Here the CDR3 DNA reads TGTGCCAGCAGCCTCGGACTAGCACGGGTTGGATTCTTC.

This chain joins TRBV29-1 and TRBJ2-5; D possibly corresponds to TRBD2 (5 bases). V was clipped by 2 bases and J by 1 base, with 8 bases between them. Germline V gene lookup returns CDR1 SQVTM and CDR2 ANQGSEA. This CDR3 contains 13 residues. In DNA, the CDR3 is TGCAGCGTTGAAAAGACTATCCAAGAGACCCAGTACTTC. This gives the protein CSVEKTIQETQYF.

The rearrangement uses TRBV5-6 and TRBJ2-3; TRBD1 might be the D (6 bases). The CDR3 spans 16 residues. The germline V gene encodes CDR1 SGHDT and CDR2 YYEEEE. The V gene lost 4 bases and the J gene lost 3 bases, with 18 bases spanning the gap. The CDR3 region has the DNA TGTGCCAGCAGCCGTACTGGGGGCTTGAAGACAGATACGCAGTATTTT. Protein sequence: CASSRTGGLKTDTQYF.

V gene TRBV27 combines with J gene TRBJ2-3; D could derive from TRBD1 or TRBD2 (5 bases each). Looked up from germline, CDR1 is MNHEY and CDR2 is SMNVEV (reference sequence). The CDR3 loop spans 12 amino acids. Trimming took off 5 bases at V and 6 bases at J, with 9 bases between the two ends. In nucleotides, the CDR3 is TGTGCCAGCAGTCGGGGCAGGGATACGCAGTATTTT. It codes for CASSRGRDTQYF.

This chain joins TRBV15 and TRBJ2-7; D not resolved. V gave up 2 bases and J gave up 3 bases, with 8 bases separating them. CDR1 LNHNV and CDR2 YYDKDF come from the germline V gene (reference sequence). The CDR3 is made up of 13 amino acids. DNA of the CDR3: TGTGCCACCAGCAGAATTCAGAGCTACGAGCAGTACTTC. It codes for CATSRIQSYEQYF.

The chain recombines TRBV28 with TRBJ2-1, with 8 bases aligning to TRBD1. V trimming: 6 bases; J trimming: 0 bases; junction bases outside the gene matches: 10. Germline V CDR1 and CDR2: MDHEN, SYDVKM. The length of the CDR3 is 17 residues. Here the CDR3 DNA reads TGTGCCAGCAGCCCGGACAGGGAAGGGAACTCCTACAATGAGCAGTTCTTC. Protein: CASSPDREGNSYNEQFF.